The rows below give T cell receptor beta chains drawn from one sample of a study of T cells in Graves' hyperthyroidism and ophthalmopathy. TCRdb passed the multiplex PCR reads through MiXCR, listing each CDR3 protein once. The data hold 250,000 to 300,000 distinct CDR3 sequences, with roughly 20% observed a single time. Sequencing was done on a sample of blood. These receptor sequences come from a man in his fifties or sixties with Graves' ophthalmopathy. CDR3s include the opening cysteine and the closing phenylalanine or tryptophan. The D gene is left open where the match is weak. Clone size appears in some rows only: once, few, many, or a class for an expanded clone.

V: TRBV27; size: -; J: TRBJ2-7; D: -; CDR3: CASTPRDGAYEQYF; DNA: TGTGCCAGCACCCCACGGGACGGTGCGTACGAGCAGTACTTC
V: TRBV20-1; size: few; J: TRBJ2-2; D: TRBD2; CDR3: CSARNRLAGVPGELFF; DNA: TGCAGTGCTAGAAACCGACTAGCGGGAGTTCCCGGGGAGCTGTTTTTT
V: TRBV29-1; size: -; J: TRBJ1-1; D: -; CDR3: CSVEWDTRDFMNTEAFF; DNA: TGCAGCGTTGAATGGGACACGAGGGACTTCATGAACACTGAAGCTTTCTTT
V: TRBV6-2/TRBV6-3; size: -; J: TRBJ2-2; D: TRBD1; CDR3: CASSYIRGQTGELFF; DNA: TGTGCCAGCAGTTACATTAGGGGACAGACCGGGGAGCTGTTTTTT
V: TRBV28; size: many; J: TRBJ1-2; D: -; CDR3: CASSAFRDGDYGYTF; DNA: TGTGCCAGCAGTGCCTTCAGAGACGGCGACTATGGCTACACCTTC
V: TRBV28; size: many; J: TRBJ2-7; D: -; CDR3: CASSLGGDSYEQYF; DNA: TGTGCCAGCAGTTTAGGAGGTGACTCCTACGAGCAGTACTTC
V: TRBV28; size: many; J: TRBJ2-6; D: -; CDR3: CASNPWGTRTNVLTF; DNA: TGTGCCAGCAATCCCTGGGGGACAAGGACCAACGTCCTGACTTTC
V: TRBV20-1; size: many; J: TRBJ2-7; D: TRBD1; CDR3: CSARQGVYEQYF; DNA: TGCAGTGCTAGACAGGGGGTTTACGAGCAGTACTTC
V: TRBV27; size: few; J: TRBJ2-1; D: -; CDR3: CASSSTGRRVTYNEQFF; DNA: TGTGCCAGCAGTTCAACGGGGAGAAGAGTGACCTACAATGAGCAGTTCTTC
V: TRBV4-1; size: few; J: TRBJ1-2; D: TRBD1; CDR3: CASSQGQGTANYGYTF; DNA: TGCGCCAGCAGCCAAGGACAGGGCACAGCTAACTATGGCTACACCTTC
V: TRBV4-1; size: -; J: TRBJ2-1; D: -; CDR3: CASSHPPRDNEQFF; DNA: TGCGCCAGCAGCCATCCCCCCAGAGACAATGAGCAGTTCTTC
V: TRBV20-1; size: -; J: TRBJ1-6; D: TRBD1; CDR3: CSATRDRYNSPLHF; DNA: TGCAGTGCTACTCGGGACAGATATAATTCACCCCTCCACTTT
V: TRBV20-1; size: -; J: TRBJ1-2; D: -; CDR3: CSARASRGRGGYTF; DNA: TGCAGTGCTAGAGCCAGCAGGGGCAGGGGTGGCTACACCTTC
V: TRBV5-5; size: -; J: TRBJ1-1; D: TRBD1; CDR3: CASSLYFQGGNTEAFF; DNA: TGTGCCAGCAGCTTGTATTTTCAGGGGGGGAACACTGAAGCTTTCTTT
V: TRBV6-5; size: -; J: TRBJ2-5; D: -; CDR3: CASSYTPWGRVGETQYF; DNA: TGTGCCAGCAGTTACACCCCATGGGGTAGGGTTGGAGAGACCCAGTACTTC
V: TRBV6-6; size: -; J: TRBJ2-7; D: TRBD2; CDR3: CASSYSGTSGRVEQYF; DNA: TGTGCCAGCAGTTACTCGGGGACTAGCGGGAGGGTTGAGCAGTACTTC
V: TRBV6-2/TRBV6-3; size: few; J: TRBJ2-1; D: -; CDR3: CASSYSQSSYNEQFF; DNA: TGTGCCAGCAGTTACTCGCAAAGCTCCTACAATGAGCAGTTCTTC
V: TRBV25-1; size: few; J: TRBJ2-1; D: TRBD2; CDR3: CASSNSPGTSGGNEQFF; DNA: TGTGCCAGCAGTAACTCCCCGGGGACTAGCGGGGGCAATGAGCAGTTCTTC
V: TRBV11-2; size: many; J: TRBJ2-1; D: -; CDR3: CASSHPTSPNEQFF; DNA: TGTGCCAGCAGCCATCCGACTAGTCCAAATGAGCAGTTCTTC
V: TRBV6-5; size: few; J: TRBJ2-5; D: -; CDR3: CASSYEIGGTQYF; DNA: TGTGCCAGCAGTTACGAGATCGGGGGGACCCAGTACTTC
V: TRBV5-1; size: few; J: TRBJ1-1; D: TRBD1; CDR3: CASSLAYSNRGWDTEAFF; DNA: TGCGCCAGCAGCTTGGCCTACTCTAACAGGGGCTGGGACACTGAAGCTTTCTTT
V: TRBV28; size: many; J: TRBJ2-1; D: TRBD1; CDR3: CASSLPPGQGKYEQFF; DNA: TGTGCCAGCAGTTTACCCCCGGGACAGGGAAAATATGAGCAGTTCTTC
V: TRBV5-1; size: many; J: TRBJ2-3; D: -; CDR3: CASSPTALGDTQYF; DNA: TGCGCCAGCAGCCCGACGGCTCTGGGAGATACGCAGTATTTT
V: TRBV6-5; size: many; J: TRBJ2-1; D: -; CDR3: CASSYSRDYNEQFF; DNA: TGTGCCAGCAGTTACTCGAGGGACTACAATGAGCAGTTCTTC
V: TRBV28; size: many; J: TRBJ1-6; D: -; CDR3: CASSLVSINSPLHF; DNA: TGTGCCAGCAGTTTAGTCAGTATTAATTCACCCCTCCACTTT
V: TRBV5-1; size: few; J: TRBJ2-2; D: -; CDR3: CASSVGQGGTGELFF; DNA: TGCGCCAGCAGCGTCGGTCAGGGGGGAACCGGGGAGCTGTTTTTT
V: TRBV2; size: many; J: TRBJ2-1; D: -; CDR3: CASRDPRDEQFF; DNA: TGTGCCAGCAGGGACCCCCGTGATGAGCAGTTCTTC
V: TRBV29-1; size: few; J: TRBJ2-1; D: -; CDR3: CSVEGGKTGLRDEQFF; DNA: TGCAGCGTTGAAGGAGGAAAAACAGGGCTCAGGGATGAGCAGTTCTTC
V: TRBV7-9; size: -; J: TRBJ2-2; D: -; CDR3: CASSPDGRRGELFF; DNA: TGTGCCAGCAGCCCAGATGGCAGACGGGGAGAGCTGTTTTTT
V: TRBV2; size: many; J: TRBJ2-5; D: TRBD1; CDR3: CASRQHGQGETQYF; DNA: TGTGCCAGCAGACAACACGGACAGGGAGAGACCCAGTACTTC
V: TRBV20-1; size: few; J: TRBJ2-2; D: TRBD1; CDR3: CSARPGQGAVTGELFF; DNA: TGCAGTGCTAGACCGGGACAGGGGGCAGTCACCGGGGAGCTGTTTTTT
V: TRBV3-1; size: many; J: TRBJ2-3; D: -; CDR3: CASSQGDTQYF; DNA: TGTGCCAGCAGCCAAGGAGATACGCAGTATTTT
V: TRBV2; size: many; J: TRBJ1-5; D: -; CDR3: CASSVAGVQPQHF; DNA: TGTGCCAGCAGTGTGGCAGGGGTCCAGCCCCAGCATTTT
V: TRBV28; size: -; J: TRBJ2-1; D: TRBD2; CDR3: CASRPVDAGDPNEQFF; DNA: TGTGCCAGCAGACCCGTTGACGCGGGAGACCCCAATGAGCAGTTCTTC
V: TRBV7-9; size: -; J: TRBJ2-5; D: TRBD1; CDR3: CASSISGGTGKETQYF; DNA: TGTGCCAGCAGCATATCCGGTGGGACAGGGAAAGAGACCCAGTACTTC
V: TRBV7-9; size: few; J: TRBJ1-1; D: TRBD1; CDR3: CASSLEDRGNTEAFF; DNA: TGTGCCAGCAGCTTAGAGGACAGGGGAAACACTGAAGCTTTCTTT
V: TRBV2; size: many; J: TRBJ2-3; D: TRBD2; CDR3: CASDSRESTDTQYF; DNA: TGTGCCAGCGACTCGCGGGAGAGCACAGATACGCAGTATTTT